The text below deals with one T cell receptor (beta chain). Its target is not known. The source of the sample is a study of cytomegalovirus exposure and HLA in healthy donors. The donors were part of the validation cohort of some 120 subjects. That cohort was separate from the first cohort, which comprised 670 or so subjects. Using immunoSEQ multiplex PCR, the repertoire was profiled, and TCRdb retains in-frame clones only, with some absent. The sample includes some 130,000 clones, 89% of them seen just once. Trimming shortened V by 5 bases and J by 2 bases, and 19 bases separated the two germline ends. The CDR3 runs 16 residues. CDR1 is SGHVS, CDR2 FQNEAQ, per germline. Study results and limitations: Most observed TCR sequences were rare, whereas some public TCRs were detected in many donors. The tendency of first-cohort TCR clusters to co-occur in the 120 validation repertoires was identified by a subsequent analysis. The study listed 150 to 200 cytomegalovirus-associated TCR beta chains.

Sequenced sample: PBMCs. The receptor comes from a woman between 18 and 30 years old in good health and CMV-seronegative. The chain uses TRBV7-8 and TRBJ2-7; a possible D gene is TRBD2 (6 bases). The CDR3 bases are TGTGCCAGCAGCGTAACTAGCAGCAGGGCCCCCTACGAGCAGTACTTC. This translates into CASSVTSSRAPYEQYF.